This is a list of T cell receptor beta chains from one sample in a study of T cell responses to AZD1222 COVID-19 vaccine. Sequencing was performed with immunoSEQ multiplex PCR; in TCRdb, only in-frame clones are kept and a portion is missing. The sample records 90,000 to 120,000 clones, around nine tenths being singletons. The specimen comprised peripheral blood, sampled on day 0 of AZD1222 vaccination. These receptors originate from an adult in good health. The CDR3 runs from the conserved cysteine through the conserved F or W. A D gene is named only where the DNA matches it firmly. Rows give clone size only sometimes, using once, few, many, or a class for an expanded clone.

D gene	clone size	J gene	V gene	CDR3 protein	CDR3 DNA
-	-	TRBJ2-5	TRBV2	CASTRDGQQTQYF	TGTGCCAGCACGAGGGACGGCCAACAGACCCAGTACTTC
-	-	TRBJ2-7	TRBV10-2	CASRSTPYEQYF	TGCGCCAGCAGAAGCACCCCCTACGAGCAGTACTTC
TRBD2	-	TRBJ2-3	TRBV3-1/TRBV3-2	CASSQEASGGPISTDTQYF	TGTGCCAGCAGCCAAGAAGCGAGCGGGGGGCCGATATCCACAGATACGCAGTATTTT
-	-	TRBJ1-1	TRBV6-5	CASWGVNTEAFF	TGTGCCAGTTGGGGGGTGAACACTGAAGCTTTCTTT
-	-	TRBJ2-5	TRBV6-4	CASSVETGETQYF	TGTGCCAGCAGTGTGGAGACTGGAGAGACCCAGTACTTC
-	-	TRBJ1-5	TRBV21-1	CASSNGGAWGNQPQHF	TGTGCCAGCAGCAATGGGGGGGCTTGGGGCAATCAGCCCCAGCATTTT
TRBD1	-	TRBJ2-2	TRBV19	CASTDRGRNTGELFF	TGTGCCAGTACAGACAGGGGGCGGAACACCGGGGAGCTGTTTTTT
-	-	TRBJ1-5	TRBV11-2	CASSSKGTINQPQHF	TGTGCCAGCAGCTCTAAAGGGACAATCAATCAGCCCCAGCATTTT
-	-	TRBJ2-7	TRBV28	CASSSPGREQYF	TGTGCCAGCAGTTCCCCCGGGCGGGAGCAGTACTTC
-	-	TRBJ2-4	TRBV4-3	CASSQEEGSGANIQYF	TGCGCCAGCAGCCAGGAGGAGGGCAGTGGAGCGAACATTCAGTACTTC
TRBD1	once	TRBJ1-5	TRBV30	CAWSLGQNSNQPQHF	TGTGCCTGGAGCCTGGGACAGAATAGCAATCAGCCCCAGCATTTT
TRBD1	few	TRBJ2-2	TRBV2	CASSENRGAGELFF	TGTGCCAGCAGTGAAAACAGGGGCGCCGGGGAGCTGTTTTTT
TRBD1	-	TRBJ1-6	TRBV7-9	CASSSGTGGISYNSPLHF	TGTGCCAGCAGCTCCGGGACAGGGGGCATCTCCTATAATTCACCCCTCCACTTT
TRBD1	once	TRBJ2-1	TRBV10-3	CAISVLDRGPEQFF	TGTGCCATCAGTGTCCTAGATAGGGGGCCTGAGCAGTTCTTC
-	-	TRBJ2-1	TRBV12-5	CASGPPLGPIREQFF	TGTGCTAGTGGTCCCCCGTTGGGCCCGATCAGGGAGCAGTTCTTC
TRBD1	-	TRBJ2-3	TRBV5-1	CASSFMTGGGDTQYF	TGCGCCAGCAGCTTTATGACAGGGGGCGGAGATACGCAGTATTTT
-	-	TRBJ2-3	TRBV7-2	CASSLALRGTDTQYF	TGTGCCAGCAGCTTAGCGCTTCGGGGCACAGATACGCAGTATTTT
-	-	TRBJ2-7	TRBV4-1	CASSQAVSIVNEQYF	TGCGCCAGCAGCCAAGCGGTCTCGATTGTCAACGAGCAGTACTTC
-	-	TRBJ1-1	TRBV6-6	CASSPSQGGKAFF	TGTGCCAGCAGTCCAAGCCAAGGGGGGAAAGCTTTCTTT
-	-	TRBJ2-2	TRBV19	CASSILGDINTGELFF	TGTGCCAGTAGTATATTGGGGGACATTAACACCGGGGAGCTGTTTTTT
-	once	TRBJ1-2	TRBV14	CASSLLLTGFIGGYTF	TGTGCCAGCAGCCTGCTCCTCACAGGTTTTATCGGAGGCTACACCTTC
-	-	TRBJ1-2	TRBV24-1	CATSGGGAVALRNYGYTF	TGTGCCACCAGTGGGGGGGGCGCAGTGGCCCTCCGTAACTATGGCTACACCTTC
TRBD1	once	TRBJ2-2	TRBV5-1	CASSLVGRGTSGELFF	TGCGCCAGCAGCTTGGTTGGCAGGGGGACGAGCGGGGAGCTGTTTTTT
TRBD1	-	TRBJ2-1	TRBV29-1	CSSNRQGPFNEQFF	TGCAGCTCCAATCGACAGGGTCCCTTTAATGAGCAGTTCTTC
-	-	TRBJ1-4	TRBV12-5	CASGRDRETNEKLFF	TGTGCTAGTGGACGGGATAGGGAGACTAATGAAAAACTGTTTTTT
-	-	TRBJ1-3	TRBV5-1	CASSRDTSSGNTIYF	TGCGCCAGCAGCAGAGACACGAGCTCTGGAAACACCATATATTTT
TRBD1	-	TRBJ2-1	TRBV3-1/TRBV3-2	CASTLTGSNEQFF	TGTGCCAGCACTCTGACAGGGAGCAATGAGCAGTTCTTC
-	once	TRBJ2-3	TRBV7-9	CASSERWRDTQYF	TGTGCCAGCAGCGAAAGGTGGAGAGATACGCAGTATTTT
TRBD1	-	TRBJ2-7	TRBV5-3	CARSLEGAHEQYF	TGTGCCAGAAGCTTGGAGGGGGCGCACGAGCAGTACTTC
TRBD2	once	TRBJ2-5	TRBV7-6	CASSLVGGIKETQYF	TGTGCCAGCAGCTTAGTGGGAGGGATCAAAGAGACCCAGTACTTC
TRBD2	-	TRBJ2-4	TRBV7-3	CASSLSGRINDIQYF	TGTGCCAGCAGCTTGTCCGGGAGGATAAATGACATTCAGTACTTC
-	-	TRBJ2-5	TRBV7-2	CASSLETGYQTQYF	TGTGCCAGCAGCTTGGAAACAGGGTACCAGACCCAGTACTTC
-	-	TRBJ2-4	TRBV19	CASSPTRIAKNIQYF	TGTGCCAGTAGTCCAACGAGAATAGCCAAAAACATTCAGTACTTC
-	once	TRBJ2-1	TRBV27	CASSLRTPRNEQFF	TGTGCCAGCAGTTTACGCACTCCTAGGAATGAGCAGTTCTTC
-	-	TRBJ2-1	TRBV27	CASSLFVRGSLHADEQFF	TGTGCCAGCAGTTTATTCGTGAGGGGGAGTTTGCATGCCGATGAGCAGTTCTTC
-	-	TRBJ2-4	TRBV4-3	CASSLSRGGIQYF	TGCGCCAGCAGCCTAAGTCGCGGAGGCATTCAGTACTTC
-	-	TRBJ2-5	TRBV6-5	CASRYRVGETQYF	TGTGCCAGCAGGTACAGGGTAGGAGAGACCCAGTACTTC
-	-	TRBJ2-5	TRBV7-6	CASSPRGEQETQYF	TGTGCCAGCAGCCCCCGTGGGGAGCAAGAGACCCAGTACTTC
TRBD1	-	TRBJ2-4	TRBV5-6	CASSSGQGLDIQYF	TGTGCCAGCAGCTCTGGACAGGGTTTGGACATTCAGTACTTC
-	-	TRBJ1-1	TRBV5-1	CASSTTGNTEAFF	TGCGCCAGCTCTACCACAGGGAACACTGAAGCTTTCTTT
-	-	TRBJ2-4	TRBV19	CASSNPWGENIQYF	TGTGCCAGTAGTAACCCCTGGGGGGAAAACATTCAGTACTTC
-	-	TRBJ1-4	TRBV7-2	CASSLAGRVGEKLFF	TGTGCCAGCAGCTTAGCGGGCAGGGTTGGGGAAAAACTGTTTTTT
TRBD1	-	TRBJ1-4	TRBV4-3	CASSQDPQGVTEKLFF	TGCGCCAGCAGCCAAGATCCCCAGGGGGTAACTGAAAAACTGTTTTTT
TRBD1	-	TRBJ2-7	TRBV29-1	CSVGQGALSYEQYF	TGCAGCGTTGGACAGGGGGCTTTATCCTACGAGCAGTACTTC
TRBD1	-	TRBJ1-1	TRBV30	CAWSWGGQGAPPEAFF	TGTGCCTGGAGTTGGGGCGGACAGGGGGCGCCCCCTGAAGCTTTCTTT